These 19 T cell receptor beta chains share one sample of origin, sequenced in a study of blood T cell repertoires in COVID-19 (dated by TCRdb to the early 2020s). Libraries were constructed by the immunoSEQ multiplex PCR assay. The table was pulled from immuneACCESS by TCRdb, which kept in-frame rearrangements only. Such tables lose some clones; where checked, under half of the loss comes from unresolved V genes, and the rest has no known cause. The sample data list about 68,000 clones, and roughly 84% of these were observed just once. Jointly, the top ten make up 8.5% to 10% of the sample. Sequencing was carried out using peripheral blood. These receptor sequences come from a man in his forties or fifties with active COVID-19.

The CDR3 DNA is TGTGCCAGCAGCTGCTCCGGGACTAGCGGGAGGGAGTACAATGAGCAGTTCTTC. It yields the protein CASSCSGTSGREYNEQFF. The V gene is TRBV7-2, the J gene TRBJ2-1; 16 positions match TRBD2. CDR3 length equals 18 residues. The V and J ends lost 4 bases and 4 bases, in that order; junction bases with no gene match: 7. Germline values: CDR1 SGHTA, CDR2 FQGNSA.

The chain uses TRBV4-3 and TRBJ2-1; D is possibly TRBD1 (6 bases). Germline V gene sequence: CDR1 LGHNA, CDR2 YSLEER. The CDR3 totals 15 residues. Trimming shortened V by 3 bases and J by 5 bases, and 14 bases separated the two germline ends. In nucleotides, the CDR3 is TGCGCCAGCAGCCAGCGACAGGTCACCCACAATGAGCAGTTCTTC. This encodes CASSQRQVTHNEQFF.

The J gene is TRBJ2-3, the V gene TRBV5-1; D uncertain. Germline V gene lookup returns CDR1 SGHRS and CDR2 YFSETQ. The CDR3 spans 15 residues. Trimming left V 0 bases short and J 6 bases short, with 14 bases between. DNA of the CDR3: TGCGCCAGCAGCTTGGAGACGCCCCGGGTGGATACGCAGTATTTT. Amino acid sequence: CASSLETPRVDTQYF.

This clone was seen a few times. The chain has TRBV30 and TRBJ1-5; perhaps TRBD1 as D (6 bases). From germline, CDR1 is GTSNPN and CDR2 SVGIG (reference sequence). The V gene lost 4 bases and the J gene lost 7 bases, with 14 bases spanning the gap. The CDR3 covers 13 residues. The CDR3 spells CAWNSGARQPQHF. The CDR3 nucleotides read TGTGCCTGGAACTCAGGGGCAAGGCAGCCCCAGCATTTT.

The CDR3 loop is CASSPGGGRFGDTQYF. Written as DNA, the CDR3 is TGTGCCAGCTCACCGGGCGGGGGCCGGTTCGGAGATACGCAGTATTTT. J is TRBJ2-3 and V is TRBV18, with a tentative D call TRBD2 (7 bases). The germline CDR1 and CDR2 sequences are KGHSH and LQKENI. This CDR3 region has 16 residues. Trimming took 3 bases from V and 5 from J, leaving 18 bases between them.

J is TRBJ1-6 and V is TRBV25-1; possible D gene TRBD1, 6 bases. The CDR3 totals 12 residues. CDR1 and CDR2 from the germline V gene are MGHDK and SYGVNS. V shed 4 bases and J shed 14 bases, with 12 bases lying between them. The CDR3 DNA reads as TGTGCCAGCAGTGCAATGACAGGCTCCCTCCACTTT. This gives the protein CASSAMTGSLHF.

The chain couples TRBV2 to TRBJ2-5, with 9 bases matching TRBD1. The CDR3 extends over 14 amino acids. Germline trimming cut 6 bases from V and 5 bases from J; bases unmatched to any gene: 7. Germline V lookup: CDR1 SNHLY, CDR2 FYNNEI. CDR3: CASREYGQGETQYF. As DNA, the CDR3 is TGTGCCAGCAGAGAGTATGGACAGGGGGAGACCCAGTACTTC.

This rearrangement joins TRBV2 to TRBJ2-1, with D perhaps TRBD1 (6 bases). Germline loops: CDR1 SNHLY, CDR2 FYNNEI. V was clipped by 7 bases and J by 1 base, with 11 bases between them. There are 14 residues in the CDR3. In DNA form, the CDR3 reads TGTGCCAGCATTGGCCAGGGGTCCTACAATGAGCAGTTCTTC. It is translated as CASIGQGSYNEQFF.

This clone has a single count. The rearrangement joins TRBV30 to TRBJ2-6; 9 bases line up with TRBD2. This CDR3 spans 17 amino acids. The V segment lost 4 bases and the J segment 0 bases; nucleotides outside the gene matches: 7. The germline V gene has CDR1 GTSNPN and CDR2 SVGIG (reference sequence). CDR3 amino acids: CAWTLAGLISGANVLTF. CDR3 coding DNA: TGTGCCTGGACCCTAGCGGGGCTCATCTCTGGGGCCAACGTCCTGACTTTC.

The chain recombines TRBV27 with TRBJ2-5; D is ambiguous. The germline V gene encodes CDR1 MNHEY and CDR2 SMNVEV (reference sequence). The CDR3 loop spans 12 amino acids. With 3 bases removed from V and 2 bases from J, the gap between germline ends came to 4 bases. The CDR3 sequence: CASSLSQETQYF. The CDR3 nucleotides read TGTGCCAGCAGTTTGTCGCAAGAGACCCAGTACTTC.

This clone has only a few counts. This same CDR3 is encoded by further DNA sequences in the sample. The chain is built from TRBV4-3 and TRBJ2-6; 8 bases line up with TRBD2. This CDR3 is built from 17 residues. Germline CDR1 reads LGHNA; CDR2 reads YSLEER. V lost 1 base to trimming and J lost 0 bases; unmatched junction nucleotides: 2. CDR3 protein: CASSQVAGNSGANVLTF. As DNA, the CDR3 is TGCGCCAGCAGCCAAGTAGCGGGGAACTCTGGGGCCAACGTCCTGACTTTC.

The V and J genes are TRBV7-9 and TRBJ2-3; D may be TRBD1 (5 bases). The V gene lost 1 base and the J gene lost 2 bases, with 10 bases spanning the gap. CDR3 length equals 15 residues. In germline, CDR1 is SEHNR, CDR2 FQNEAQ (reference sequence). Here the CDR3 DNA reads TGTGCCAGCAGCTTAGGGGGCCCCCACACAGATACGCAGTATTTT. As protein: CASSLGGPHTDTQYF.

As regards this clone: At one boundary the junction diverges from the germline segment, which might be a read error. V is TRBV7-7 and J is TRBJ2-7; 9 nucleotides agree with TRBD1. Germline CDR1 SSHAT, CDR2 FNYEAQ (reference sequence). This CDR3 is 19 amino acids long. The CDR3 DNA sequence: TGTGCTAGCAGCCCGCAAACTCCTCTACCGGGACAGGGAACCTACGAGCAGTACTTC. Its protein product is CASSPQTPLPGQGTYEQYF. Full variable domain (rest looked up from reference TRBV7-7 and TRBJ2-7): GAGVSQSPRYKVTKRGQDVTLRCDPISSHATLYWYQQALGQGPEFLTYFNYEAQPDKSGLPSDRFSAERPEGSISTLTIQRTEQRDSAMYRCASSPQTPLPGQGTYEQYFGPGTRLTVT.

The rearrangement links TRBV6-5 to TRBJ1-6; 11 bases fit TRBD1. Trimming at V came to 5 bases and at J to 9 bases, leaving 6 bases not matched to a gene. The CDR3 length is 15 residues. Per germline, CDR1 MNHEY and CDR2 SVGAGI. CDR3 amino acids: CASSTPGTGGSPLHF. In DNA, the CDR3 is TGTGCCAGCAGTACCCCCGGGACAGGGGGTTCACCCCTCCACTTT.

The rearrangement uses TRBV18 and TRBJ2-1; tentatively, D is TRBD1 (5 bases). Germline CDR1 and CDR2: KGHSH and LQKENI. There are 15 residues in the CDR3. V lost 3 bases, J lost 7 bases, and 16 bases lay in between. The CDR3 spells CASSPMGPGGNEQFF. The CDR3 bases are TGTGCCAGCTCACCCATGGGGCCCGGTGGTAATGAGCAGTTCTTC.

CDR3 bases: TGTGCCAGCAGCCCCGGGCGCGGGGGGCCCCAAGAGACCCAGTACTTC. Translating gives CASSPGRGGPQETQYF. The V and J genes are TRBV7-9 and TRBJ2-5, with 8 bases fitting TRBD2. The CDR3 spans 16 residues. The V gene's germline CDR1 is SEHNR and CDR2 FQNEAQ (reference sequence). Unmatched junction bases numbered 9, after V lost 5 bases and J lost 1 base.

The rearrangement links TRBV5-1 to TRBJ2-2, with TRBD1 as a possible D gene (5 bases). CDR3 size: 14 residues. The germline V gene has CDR1 SGHRS and CDR2 YFSETQ. V lost 4 bases, J lost 5 bases, and 12 bases lay in between. The CDR3 here is CASSRQTATGELFF. CDR3 nucleotides: TGCGCCAGCAGCCGCCAGACAGCAACCGGGGAGCTGTTTTTT.

The chain has TRBV18 and TRBJ1-1, with unresolved D. This CDR3 has 13 amino acids. V lost 1 base, J lost 4 bases, and 7 bases lay in between. Germline CDR1 reads KGHSH; CDR2 reads LQKENI. CDR3 bases: TGTGCCAGCTCACCACGGTCCGGCACTGAAGCTTTCTTT. Its translation is CASSPRSGTEAFF.

This clone was seen only once. The chain uses TRBV6-6 and TRBJ2-1, with D possibly matching TRBD2 (6 bases). This CDR3 region has 13 residues. The V end was cut by 11 bases, the J end by 0 bases, with 11 bases between. Germline V CDR1 and CDR2: MNHNY, SVGAGI (reference sequence). CDR3 protein: CAETDYSYNEQFF. The CDR3 bases are TGTGCCGAGACGGACTACTCCTACAATGAGCAGTTCTTC.